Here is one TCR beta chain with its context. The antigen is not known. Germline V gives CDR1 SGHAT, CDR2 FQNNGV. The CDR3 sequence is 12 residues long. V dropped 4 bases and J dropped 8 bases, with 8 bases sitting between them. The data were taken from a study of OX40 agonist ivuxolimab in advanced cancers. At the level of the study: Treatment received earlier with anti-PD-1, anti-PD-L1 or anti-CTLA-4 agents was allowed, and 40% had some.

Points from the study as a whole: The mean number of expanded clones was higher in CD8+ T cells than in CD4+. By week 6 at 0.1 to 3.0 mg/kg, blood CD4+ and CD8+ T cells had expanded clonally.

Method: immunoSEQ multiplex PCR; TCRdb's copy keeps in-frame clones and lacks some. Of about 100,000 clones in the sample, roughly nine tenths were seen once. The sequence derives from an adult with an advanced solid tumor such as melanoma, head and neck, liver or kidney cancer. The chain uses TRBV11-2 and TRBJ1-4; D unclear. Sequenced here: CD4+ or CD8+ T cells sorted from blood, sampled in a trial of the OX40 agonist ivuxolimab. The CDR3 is CASSSRREKLFF. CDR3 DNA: TGTGCCAGCAGCTCCCGGCGGGAAAAACTGTTTTTT. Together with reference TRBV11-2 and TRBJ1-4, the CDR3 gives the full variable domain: EAGVAQSPRYKIIEKRQSVAFWCNPISGHATLYWYQQILGQGPKLLIQFQNNGVVDDSQLPKDRFSAERLKGVDSTLKIQPAKLEDSAVYLCASSSRREKLFFGSGTQLSVL.